This T cell receptor beta chain was recorded in a study of a mutant IDH1 vaccine in newly diagnosed glioma. Study as a whole: In weeks 1, 3, 5, 7, 11, 15, 19 and 23, patients were vaccinated. Former treatment meant radiotherapy, temozolomide, or both; the majority had gotten both. Patients began vaccination 4-6 weeks after radiotherapy alone, or with temozolomide cycles.

In regard to this clone: Its matching antigen is unknown.

The sample's time point: week 23, last vaccination. Each dose delivered 300 ug of mutant IDH1 20-mer peptide subcutaneously with imiquimod. This CDR3 has 14 residues. The V end was cut by 6 bases, the J end by 3 bases, with 14 bases between. The germline gives CDR1 MNHNS, CDR2 SASEGT. General study points: With respect to changes in top peripheral T cell clonotypes, pseudoprogression seemed unrelated.

This table comes from immunoSEQ multiplex PCR, and its TCRdb copy is limited to in-frame clones, with some not included. The table lists approximately 82,000 clones, around 85% of them singletons. The origin of this receptor is a woman aged 45-65 years with glioma. This specimen was PBMCs, taken from a glioma patient whose treatment included an IDH1 peptide vaccine. The V and J genes are TRBV6-1 and TRBJ1-1; a possible D gene is TRBD1 (6 bases). As DNA, the CDR3 is TGTGCCAGCAGCTACCGGACAGCTGACACTGAAGCTTTCTTT. Translated, it gives CASSYRTADTEAFF.